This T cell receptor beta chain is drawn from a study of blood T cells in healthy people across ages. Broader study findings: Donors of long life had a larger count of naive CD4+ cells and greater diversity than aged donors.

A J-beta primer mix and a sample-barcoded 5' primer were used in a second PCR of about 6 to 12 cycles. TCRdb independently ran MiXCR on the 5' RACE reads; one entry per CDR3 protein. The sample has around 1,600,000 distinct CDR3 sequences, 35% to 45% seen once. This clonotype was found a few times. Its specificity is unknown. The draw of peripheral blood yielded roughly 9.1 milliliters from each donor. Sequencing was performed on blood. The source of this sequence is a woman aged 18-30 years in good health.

CDR3 protein: CASSAGGTNEKLFF. The CDR3 DNA follows: TGCGCCAGCAGCGCGGGGGGGACTAATGAAAAACTGTTTTTT. J is TRBJ1-4 and V is TRBV4-1, with a weak D call TRBD1 (5 bases). The CDR3 has 14 amino acids. V lost 5 bases to trimming and J lost 2 bases, with 9 bases between them. From germline, CDR1 is MGHRA and CDR2 YSYEKL.